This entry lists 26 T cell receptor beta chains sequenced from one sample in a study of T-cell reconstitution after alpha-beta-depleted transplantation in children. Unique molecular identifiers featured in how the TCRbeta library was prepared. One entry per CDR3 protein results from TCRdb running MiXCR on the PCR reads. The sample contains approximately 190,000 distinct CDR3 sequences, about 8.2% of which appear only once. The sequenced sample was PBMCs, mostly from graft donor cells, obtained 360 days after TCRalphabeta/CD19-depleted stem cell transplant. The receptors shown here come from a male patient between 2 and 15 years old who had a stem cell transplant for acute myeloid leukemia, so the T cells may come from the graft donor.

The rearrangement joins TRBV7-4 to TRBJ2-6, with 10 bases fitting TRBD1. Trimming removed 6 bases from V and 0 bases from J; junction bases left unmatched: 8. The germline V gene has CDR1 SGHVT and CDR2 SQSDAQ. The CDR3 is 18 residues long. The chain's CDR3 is CASSSGTGDPSGANVLTF. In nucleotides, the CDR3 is TGTGCCAGCAGTTCCGGGACAGGGGATCCCTCTGGGGCCAACGTCCTGACTTTC.

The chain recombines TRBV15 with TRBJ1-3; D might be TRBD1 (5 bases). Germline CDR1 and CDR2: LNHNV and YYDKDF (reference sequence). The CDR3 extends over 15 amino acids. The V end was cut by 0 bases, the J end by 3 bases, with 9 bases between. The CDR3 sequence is CATSRDAGSGNTIYF. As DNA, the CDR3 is TGTGCCACCAGCAGAGACGCAGGGAGTGGAAACACCATATATTTT.

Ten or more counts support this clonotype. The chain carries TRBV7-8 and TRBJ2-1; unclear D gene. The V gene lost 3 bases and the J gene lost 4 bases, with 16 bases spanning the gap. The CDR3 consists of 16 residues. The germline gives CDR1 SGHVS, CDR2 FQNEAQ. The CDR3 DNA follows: TGTGCCAGCAGCTTCAGTCGAGTTGGGTGGTACAATGAGCAGTTCTTC. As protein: CASSFSRVGWYNEQFF.

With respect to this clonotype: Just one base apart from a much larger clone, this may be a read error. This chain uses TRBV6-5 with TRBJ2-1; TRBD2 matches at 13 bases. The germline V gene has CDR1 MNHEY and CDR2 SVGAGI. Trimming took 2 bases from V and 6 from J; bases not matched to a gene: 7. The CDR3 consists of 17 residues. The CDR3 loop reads CASSYPTSGRVLNEQFF. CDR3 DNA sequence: TGTGCCAGCAGTTACCCAACTAGCGGGAGGGTTCTCAATGAGCAGTTCTTC.

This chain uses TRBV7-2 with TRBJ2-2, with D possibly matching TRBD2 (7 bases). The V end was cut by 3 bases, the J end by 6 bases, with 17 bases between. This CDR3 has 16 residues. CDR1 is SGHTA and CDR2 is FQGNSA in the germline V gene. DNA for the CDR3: TGTGCCAGCAGCTTTTTAGGGGGGAGGGATTCCGGGGAGCTGTTTTTT. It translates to CASSFLGGRDSGELFF. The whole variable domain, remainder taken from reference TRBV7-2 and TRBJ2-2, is GAGVSQSPSNKVTEKGKDVELRCDPISGHTALYWYRQSLGQGLEFLIYFQGNSAPDKSGLPSDRFSAERTGGSVSTLTIQRTQQEDSAVYLCASSFLGGRDSGELFFGEGSRLTVL.

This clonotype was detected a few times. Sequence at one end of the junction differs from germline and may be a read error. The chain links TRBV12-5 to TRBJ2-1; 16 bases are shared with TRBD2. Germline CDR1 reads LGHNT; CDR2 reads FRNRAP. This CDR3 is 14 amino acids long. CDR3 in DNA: TGTGCTAGTGGTATCGGGACTAGCGGGGGGGCCATCCTCTTC. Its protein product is CASGIGTSGGAILF.

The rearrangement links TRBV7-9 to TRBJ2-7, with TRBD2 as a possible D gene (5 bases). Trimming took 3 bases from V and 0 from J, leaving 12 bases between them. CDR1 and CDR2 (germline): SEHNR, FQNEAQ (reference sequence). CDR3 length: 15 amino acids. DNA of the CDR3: TGTGCCAGCAGCTTTCTGGAGGCCCGCTCCTACGAGCAGTACTTC. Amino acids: CASSFLEARSYEQYF.

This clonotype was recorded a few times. DNA of the CDR3: TGCAGTGCTAGGTACGGTCGGACTGAAGCTTTCTTT. Its translation is CSARYGRTEAFF. The chain uses TRBV20-1 and TRBJ1-1; D remains ambiguous. Germline-derived CDR1 and CDR2 are DFQATT and SNEGSKA (reference sequence). V was pared by 3 bases and J by 5 bases, with 10 bases between. CDR3 length: 12 amino acids.

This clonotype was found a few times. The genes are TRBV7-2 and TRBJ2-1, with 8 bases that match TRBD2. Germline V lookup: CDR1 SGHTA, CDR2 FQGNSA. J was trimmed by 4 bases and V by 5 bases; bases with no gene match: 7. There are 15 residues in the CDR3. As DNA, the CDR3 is TGTGCCAGCAGCGCAAAGGGACTAGAGTACAATGAGCAGTTCTTC. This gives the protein CASSAKGLEYNEQFF.

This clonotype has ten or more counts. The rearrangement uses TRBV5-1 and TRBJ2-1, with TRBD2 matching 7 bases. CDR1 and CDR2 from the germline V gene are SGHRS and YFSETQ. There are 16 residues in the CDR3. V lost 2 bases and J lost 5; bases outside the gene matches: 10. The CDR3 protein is CASSFQAGWAHNEQFF. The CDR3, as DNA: TGCGCCAGCAGCTTCCAAGCGGGGTGGGCTCACAATGAGCAGTTCTTC.

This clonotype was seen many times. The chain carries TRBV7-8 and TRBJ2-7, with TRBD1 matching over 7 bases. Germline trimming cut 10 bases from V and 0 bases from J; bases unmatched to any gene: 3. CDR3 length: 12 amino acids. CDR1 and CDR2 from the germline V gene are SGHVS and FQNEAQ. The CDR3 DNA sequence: TGTGCCACCGGGACAGACTCCTACGAGCAGTACTTC. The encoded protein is CATGTDSYEQYF.

The CDR3 protein is CASSVVSKNTEAFF. The CDR3 region has the DNA TGTGCCAGCAGCGTAGTTTCCAAGAACACTGAAGCTTTCTTT. The V gene is TRBV9, the J gene TRBJ1-1; D not certain. CDR1 and CDR2 from the germline V gene are SGDLS and YYNGEE. The V and J ends lost 0 bases and 1 base respectively, with 7 bases between them. The CDR3 runs 14 residues.

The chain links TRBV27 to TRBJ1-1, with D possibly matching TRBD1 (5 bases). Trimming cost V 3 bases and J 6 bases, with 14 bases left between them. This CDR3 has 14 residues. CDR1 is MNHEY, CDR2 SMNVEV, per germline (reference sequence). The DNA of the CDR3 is TGTGCCAGCAGTTTCTTCATGGGGGGGGCTGAAGCTTTCTTT. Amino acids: CASSFFMGGAEAFF.

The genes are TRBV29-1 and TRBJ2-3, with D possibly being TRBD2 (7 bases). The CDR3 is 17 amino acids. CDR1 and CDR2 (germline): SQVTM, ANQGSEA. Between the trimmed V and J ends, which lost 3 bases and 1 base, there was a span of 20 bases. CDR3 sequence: CSVDDLGGLAGTDTQYF. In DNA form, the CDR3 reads TGCAGCGTTGATGATCTGGGGGGCCTAGCGGGCACAGATACGCAGTATTTT.

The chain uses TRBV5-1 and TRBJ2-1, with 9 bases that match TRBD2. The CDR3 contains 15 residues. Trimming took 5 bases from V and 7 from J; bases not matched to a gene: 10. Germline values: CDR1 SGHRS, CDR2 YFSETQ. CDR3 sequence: CASREGSGRGNEQFF. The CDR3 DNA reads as TGCGCCAGCAGGGAAGGTAGCGGGAGAGGTAATGAGCAGTTCTTC.

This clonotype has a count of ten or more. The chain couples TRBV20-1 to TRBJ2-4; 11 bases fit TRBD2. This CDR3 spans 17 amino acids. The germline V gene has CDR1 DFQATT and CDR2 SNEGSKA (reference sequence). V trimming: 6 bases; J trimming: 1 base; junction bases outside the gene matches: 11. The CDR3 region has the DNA TGCAGTGCCCCACTAGCGGGAGTCGGCGGGGCCAAAAACATTCAGTACTTC. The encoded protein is CSAPLAGVGGAKNIQYF.

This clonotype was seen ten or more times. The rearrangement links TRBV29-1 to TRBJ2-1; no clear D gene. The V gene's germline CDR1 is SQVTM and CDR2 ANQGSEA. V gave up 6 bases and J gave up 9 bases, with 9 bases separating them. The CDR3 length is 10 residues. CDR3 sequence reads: CSVGRGEQFF. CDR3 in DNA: TGCAGCGTGGGTAGAGGTGAGCAGTTCTTC.

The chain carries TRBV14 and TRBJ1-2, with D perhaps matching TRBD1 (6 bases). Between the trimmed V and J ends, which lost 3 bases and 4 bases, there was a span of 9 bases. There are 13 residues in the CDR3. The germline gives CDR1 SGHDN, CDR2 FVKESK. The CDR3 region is CASSHEGVYGYTF. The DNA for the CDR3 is TGTGCCAGCAGCCACGAGGGGGTCTATGGCTACACCTTC.

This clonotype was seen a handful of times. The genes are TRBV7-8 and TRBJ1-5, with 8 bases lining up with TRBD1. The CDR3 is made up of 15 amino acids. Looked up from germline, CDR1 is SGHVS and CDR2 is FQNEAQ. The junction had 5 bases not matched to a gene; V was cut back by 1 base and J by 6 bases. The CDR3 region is CASSLVGQGIQPQHF. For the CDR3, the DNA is TGTGCCAGCAGCTTAGTCGGACAGGGAATTCAGCCCCAGCATTTT.

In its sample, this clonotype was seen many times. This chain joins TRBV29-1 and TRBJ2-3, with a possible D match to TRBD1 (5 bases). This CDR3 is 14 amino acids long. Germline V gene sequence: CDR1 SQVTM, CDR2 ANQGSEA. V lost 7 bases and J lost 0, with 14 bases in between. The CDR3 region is CSAQGRGSTDTQYF. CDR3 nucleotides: TGCAGCGCCCAGGGTAGGGGAAGCACAGATACGCAGTATTTT.

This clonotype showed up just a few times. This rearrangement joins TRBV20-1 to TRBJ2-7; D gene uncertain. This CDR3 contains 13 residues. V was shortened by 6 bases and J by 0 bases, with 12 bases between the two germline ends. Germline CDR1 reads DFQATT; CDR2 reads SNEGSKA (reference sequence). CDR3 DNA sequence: TGCAGTGCATCGGACCTAAGCTCCTACGAGCAGTACGTC. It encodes CSASDLSSYEQYV.

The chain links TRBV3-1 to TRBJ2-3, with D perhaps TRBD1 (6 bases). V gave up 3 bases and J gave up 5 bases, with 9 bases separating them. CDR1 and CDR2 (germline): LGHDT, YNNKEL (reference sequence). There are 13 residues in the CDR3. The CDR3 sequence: CASSHQGGDTQYF. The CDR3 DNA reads TGTGCCAGCAGCCATCAAGGGGGAGATACGCAGTATTTT.

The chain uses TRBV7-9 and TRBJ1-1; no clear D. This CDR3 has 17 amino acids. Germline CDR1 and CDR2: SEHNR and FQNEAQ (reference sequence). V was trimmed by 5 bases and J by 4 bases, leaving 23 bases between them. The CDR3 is CASSPTSGNEVTTEAFF. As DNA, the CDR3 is TGTGCCAGCAGCCCAACGTCGGGGAATGAAGTTACCACTGAAGCTTTCTTT. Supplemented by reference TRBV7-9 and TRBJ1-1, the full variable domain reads DTGVSQNPRHKITKRGQNVTFRCDPISEHNRLYWYRQTLGQGPEFLTYFQNEAQLEKSRLLSDRFSAERPKGSFSTLEIQRTEQGDSAMYLCASSPTSGNEVTTEAFFGQGTRLTVV.

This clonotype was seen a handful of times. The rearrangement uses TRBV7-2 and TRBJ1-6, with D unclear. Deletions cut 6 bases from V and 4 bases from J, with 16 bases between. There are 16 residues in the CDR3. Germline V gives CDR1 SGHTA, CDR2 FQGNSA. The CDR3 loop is CASRSLRPLYNSPLHF. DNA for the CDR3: TGTGCCAGCAGGTCTTTACGACCCCTGTATAATTCACCCCTCCACTTT.

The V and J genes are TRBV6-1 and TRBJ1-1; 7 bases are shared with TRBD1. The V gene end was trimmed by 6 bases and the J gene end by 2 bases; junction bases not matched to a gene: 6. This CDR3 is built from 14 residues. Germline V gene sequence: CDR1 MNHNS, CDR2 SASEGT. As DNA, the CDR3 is TGTGCCAGCAGCCGCACAGGGGATAACACTGAAGCTTTCTTT. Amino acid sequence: CASSRTGDNTEAFF.

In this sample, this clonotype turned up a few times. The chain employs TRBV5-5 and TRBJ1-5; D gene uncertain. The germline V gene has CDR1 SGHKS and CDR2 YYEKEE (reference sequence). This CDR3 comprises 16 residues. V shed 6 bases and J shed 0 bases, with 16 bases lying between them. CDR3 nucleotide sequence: TGTGCCAGCAACTCGGGCCCTGACTATAGCAATCAGCCCCAGCATTTT. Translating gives CASNSGPDYSNQPQHF.